Included here is one T cell receptor beta chain sequence, with context. Seattle-derived patients entered the study during active infection and were followed longitudinally. The CDR3 runs to 14 residues. CDR1 and CDR2 from the germline V gene are SGHDT and YYEEEE. J gave up 7 bases and V 3 bases, and 9 bases lay outside the gene matches. The sample is drawn from a study of blood T cell repertoires in COVID-19. Study in general: Italy, Spain and the United States were the sources of the convalescent and acute COVID-19 samples. PBMCs, B-cell-depleted T cells, or T cells provided the cDNA or gDNA that made up the material.

Only in-frame clones appear in the TCRdb table, and some are missing; sequencing was by immunoSEQ multiplex PCR. The repertoire holds roughly 380,000 clones, with around nine tenths as singletons. The sequenced sample was peripheral blood. The chain joins TRBV5-6 to TRBJ2-7; 8 bases are a match to TRBD1. The TCR comes from a woman in her forties with COVID-19, enrolled during active disease. In DNA, the CDR3 is TGTGCCAGCAGCTCAATTCAGGGGGCCAAAGAGCAGTACTTC. It yields the protein CASSSIQGAKEQYF. Combining the CDR3 with reference TRBV5-6 and TRBJ2-7 gives the whole variable domain DAGVTQSPTHLIKTRGQQVTLRCSPKSGHDTVSWYQQALGQGPQFIFQYYEEEERQRGNFPDRFSGHQFPNYSSELNVNALLLGDSALYLCASSSIQGAKEQYFGPGTRLTVT.